Listed here are 15 T cell receptor beta chains from one sample, sequenced in a study of cytomegalovirus exposure and HLA in healthy donors. The PCR made use of 60 Vbeta and 13 Jbeta primers. Some clones are missing from TCRdb's copy, which holds only in-frame ones; the method was immunoSEQ multiplex PCR. The sample lists 80,000 or so clones, about three quarters occurring once. The sample taken for sequencing was PBMCs. All receptors come from a male donor in good health and CMV-seropositive.

The rearrangement joins TRBV19 to TRBJ1-2, with 7 bases identical to TRBD1. The CDR3 spans 13 residues. Trimming at V came to 2 bases and at J to 13 bases, leaving 10 bases not matched to a gene. Germline loops: CDR1 LNHDA, CDR2 SQIVND (reference sequence). The CDR3: CASSIPGQFGSTF. The CDR3 nucleotides are TGTGCCAGTAGTATACCGGGACAGTTCGGGAGCACCTTC.

The V call is TRBV6-4, the J call TRBJ1-4, with unresolved D. V dropped 5 bases and J dropped 4 bases, with 14 bases sitting between them. Germline values: CDR1 MRHNA, CDR2 SNTAGT. The CDR3 is 15 amino acids. This CDR3 is CASSSGYGNNEKLFF. CDR3 DNA sequence: TGTGCCAGCAGTTCCGGGTACGGAAATAATGAAAAACTGTTTTTT.

A note on this clone: A read error may produce the germline difference seen at one junction end. The chain links TRBV14 to TRBJ2-3, with 7 bases lining up with TRBD1. Germline lookup yields CDR1 SGHDN and CDR2 FVKESK. The CDR3 is 13 residues long. The CDR3 sequence is CASSQAGTATQYF. In nucleotides, the CDR3 is TGTGCCAGCAGCCAAGCCGGGACAGCTACGCAGTATTTT.

The V and J genes are TRBV15 and TRBJ2-1; the match to TRBD2 covers 9 bases. The trim removed 4 bases at V and 6 bases at J, leaving 4 bases unmatched. Per the germline V gene, CDR1 is LNHNV and CDR2 is YYDKDF (reference sequence). CDR3 length: 14 amino acids. CDR3 coding DNA: TGTGCCACCAGCATGCAGCGGGGGGTCAATGAGCAGTTCTTC. Its translation: CATSMQRGVNEQFF.

The chain couples TRBV27 to TRBJ2-7; D gene uncertain. The CDR3 extends over 14 amino acids. Germline CDR1 MNHEY, CDR2 SMNVEV (reference sequence). V was shortened by 0 bases and J by 6 bases, with 12 bases between the two germline ends. CDR3 DNA: TGTGCCAGCAGTTTATCGGTCAGGATCGGCGAGCAGTACTTC. Translation gives CASSLSVRIGEQYF.

A single count supports this clone. The V gene is TRBV2, the J gene TRBJ1-4; TRBD1 might be the D (5 bases). Trimming took off 7 bases at V and 1 base at J, with 13 bases between the two ends. The CDR3 contains 15 residues. Germline lookup yields CDR1 SNHLY and CDR2 FYNNEI. The CDR3 DNA is TGTGCCAGCACCGTAGGAGGGGTAACTAATGAAAAACTGTTTTTT. Protein product: CASTVGGVTNEKLFF.

This clone was seen a single time. V and J are TRBV11-1 and TRBJ2-7; D gene uncertain. Between the trimmed V and J ends, which lost 8 bases and 6 bases, there was a span of 17 bases. Germline loops: CDR1 SGHAT, CDR2 FQDESV (reference sequence). The CDR3 is 13 amino acids. The CDR3 is CASGVSRFGEQYF. The CDR3, as DNA: TGTGCCAGCGGCGTGTCTAGGTTCGGCGAGCAGTACTTC.

This chain joins TRBV4-2 and TRBJ2-7, with TRBD1 matching 10 bases. This CDR3 has 16 residues. V shed 2 bases and J 5 bases; nucleotides not matched to a gene: 9. Germline-derived CDR1 and CDR2 are LGHNA and YNFKEQ. The CDR3 sequence is CASSQQPGQGPHEQYF. The CDR3 DNA follows: TGTGCCAGCAGCCAACAACCGGGACAGGGGCCCCACGAGCAGTACTTC.

J is TRBJ2-7 and V is TRBV5-5; possible D gene TRBD1, 5 bases. Germline V lookup: CDR1 SGHKS, CDR2 YYEKEE (reference sequence). Trimming cost V 4 bases and J 5 bases, with 10 bases left between them. The CDR3 contains 12 residues. The CDR3 here is CASSPGYNEQYF. The DNA of the CDR3 is TGTGCCAGCAGCCCAGGGTACAACGAGCAGTACTTC. The full variable domain, in which reference TRBV5-5 and TRBJ2-7 provide the parts outside the CDR3, is DAGVTQSPTHLIKTRGQQVTLRCSPISGHKSVSWYQQVLGQGPQFIFQYYEKEERGRGNFPDRFSARQFPNYSSELNVNALLLGDSALYLCASSPGYNEQYFGPGTRLTVT.

This sequence joins TRBV7-9 and TRBJ2-7, with D perhaps TRBD2 (7 bases). Germline values: CDR1 SEHNR, CDR2 FQNEAQ (reference sequence). The length of the CDR3 is 15 residues. The CDR3 DNA is TGTGCGAGCTCGTTCGAGGGGGGGCGTTTATACGAGCAGTACTTC. It translates to CASSFEGGRLYEQYF.

The chain joins TRBV9 to TRBJ1-5; D is undetermined. This CDR3 contains 15 residues. The V end lost 3 bases, the J end lost 6 bases, and 16 bases lay between the germline ends. Per the germline V gene, CDR1 is SGDLS and CDR2 is YYNGEE. The CDR3 DNA reads TGTGCCAGCAGCGACGGGCCCCTAGGAGGTCAGCCCCAGCATTTT. It codes for CASSDGPLGGQPQHF. Complete variable domain (other parts from reference TRBV9 and TRBJ1-5): DSGVTQTPKHLITATGQRVTLRCSPRSGDLSVYWYQQSLDQGLQFLIQYYNGEERAKGNILERFSAQQFPDLHSELNLSSLELGDSALYFCASSDGPLGGQPQHFGDGTRLSIL.

On this clone itself: Other nucleotide sequences in the sample specify the same CDR3. This chain uses TRBV20-1 with TRBJ2-5, with D unclear. The CDR3 covers 10 residues. Per germline, CDR1 DFQATT and CDR2 SNEGSKA (reference sequence). V shed 6 bases and J shed 3 bases, with 5 bases lying between them. The CDR3 spells CSAQKETQYF. Written as DNA, the CDR3 is TGCAGTGCGCAGAAAGAGACCCAGTACTTC.

This clone was counted between two and nine times. The chain has TRBV19 and TRBJ2-1; D perhaps matches TRBD2 (5 bases). The CDR3 contains 15 residues. Germline CDR1 is LNHDA and CDR2 is SQIVND (reference sequence). Trimming shortened V by 6 bases and J by 0 bases, and 12 bases separated the two germline ends. Here the CDR3 DNA reads TGTGCCAGTAGCGAGAGGAGGAGCTCCTACAATGAGCAGTTCTTC. Translated: CASSERRSSYNEQFF.

This clone has a handful of counts. The V call is TRBV28, the J call TRBJ2-1, with 7 nucleotides matching TRBD2. The CDR3 runs 14 residues. V trimming: 10 bases; J trimming: 2 bases; junction bases outside the gene matches: 8. The germline V gene encodes CDR1 MDHEN and CDR2 SYDVKM. CDR3 residues: CATTGGSTYNEQFF. In DNA, the CDR3 is TGTGCCACCACCGGGGGGTCTACCTACAATGAGCAGTTCTTC. The variable domain in full, completed from reference TRBV28 and TRBJ2-1, reads DVKVTQSSRYLVKRTGEKVFLECVQDMDHENMFWYRQDPGLGLRLIYFSYDVKMKEKGDIPEGYSVSREKKERFSLILESASTNQTSMYLCATTGGSTYNEQFFGPGTRLTVL.

The chain combines TRBV4-3 with TRBJ2-5, with TRBD1 matching over 7 bases. Trimming removed 0 bases from V and 4 bases from J; junction bases left unmatched: 5. The CDR3 is made up of 15 amino acids. The germline V gene encodes CDR1 LGHNA and CDR2 YSLEER. The CDR3 here is CASSQDFAGGETQYF. Written as DNA, the CDR3 is TGCGCCAGCAGCCAAGATTTTGCAGGGGGAGAGACCCAGTACTTC.